One and the same sample provided the 2 T cell receptor beta chains below, sequenced in a study of T-cell reconstitution after alpha-beta-depleted transplantation in children. The study, taken as a whole, reports: Where alpha-beta T cells came from about two months after transplant was reportedly several hundred expanded graft clones.

No antigens are known for them. Unique molecular identifiers were used to barcode this TCRbeta library. In TCRdb, the PCR reads were re-called with MiXCR into one record per CDR3 protein. The sample has around 31,000 distinct CDR3 sequences, approximately 6.5% seen once. The material sequenced was peripheral blood, taken 60 days after TCRalphabeta/CD19-depleted stem cell transplant. The receptor source for this set is a child younger than two who had a stem cell transplant for acute myeloid leukemia, so the T cells may come from the graft donor.

The table lists this clonotype with a few counts. The chain combines TRBV20-1 with TRBJ2-5; D assignment may be TRBD1 or TRBD2 (5 bases each). Germline CDR1 and CDR2: DFQATT and SNEGSKA (reference sequence). Trimming took 0 bases from V and 5 from J, leaving 16 bases between them. CDR3 length: 15 amino acids. CDR3: CSARDSPGRDETQYF. The CDR3, as DNA: TGCAGTGCTAGAGATTCCCCAGGGAGAGATGAGACCCAGTACTTC.

This clonotype has ten or more counts. This chain uses TRBV5-1 with TRBJ2-3; D uncertain. This CDR3 spans 16 amino acids. Trimming stripped 0 bases from V and 2 bases from J, with 13 bases between. Germline CDR1 reads SGHRS; CDR2 reads YFSETQ. The CDR3 is CASSLVRDLATDTQYF. The CDR3 nucleotides read TGCGCCAGCAGCTTGGTTAGGGATTTGGCCACAGATACGCAGTATTTT.